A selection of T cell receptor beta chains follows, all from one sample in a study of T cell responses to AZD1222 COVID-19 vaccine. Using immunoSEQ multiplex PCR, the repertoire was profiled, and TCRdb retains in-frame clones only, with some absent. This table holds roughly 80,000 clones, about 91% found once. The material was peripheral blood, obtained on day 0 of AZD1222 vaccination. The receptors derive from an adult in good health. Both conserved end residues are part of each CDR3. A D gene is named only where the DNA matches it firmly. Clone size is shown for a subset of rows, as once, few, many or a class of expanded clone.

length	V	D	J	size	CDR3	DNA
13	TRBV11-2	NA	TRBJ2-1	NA	CASSVNTDNEQFF	TGTGCCAGCAGCGTAAATACGGACAATGAGCAGTTCTTC
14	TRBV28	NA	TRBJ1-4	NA	CASGGGWRHEKLFF	TGTGCCAGCGGTGGGGGGTGGAGACATGAAAAACTGTTTTTT
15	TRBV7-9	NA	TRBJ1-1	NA	CASSLTERAAPEAFF	TGTGCCAGCAGCCTGACAGAGAGGGCGGCGCCTGAAGCTTTCTTT
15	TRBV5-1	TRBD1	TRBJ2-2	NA	CASSFSTGGTGELFF	TGCGCCAGCAGCTTTTCTACAGGGGGCACCGGGGAGCTGTTTTTT
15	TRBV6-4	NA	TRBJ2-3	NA	CASSDSIGRRDTQYF	TGTGCCAGCAGTGACTCGATAGGGAGGAGGGATACGCAGTATTTT
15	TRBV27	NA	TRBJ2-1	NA	CASRGTHSWADEQFF	TGTGCCAGCAGGGGGACCCATTCCTGGGCCGATGAGCAGTTCTTC
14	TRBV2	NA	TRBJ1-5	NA	CASSESGPNQPQHF	TGTGCCAGCAGTGAATCGGGCCCAAATCAGCCCCAGCATTTT
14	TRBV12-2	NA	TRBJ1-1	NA	CASRLTKVNTEAFF	TGTGCAAGTCGCTTAACCAAGGTGAACACTGAAGCTTTCTTT
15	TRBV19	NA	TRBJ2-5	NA	CASSPQPALGETQYF	TGTGCCAGTAGCCCCCAACCAGCTTTGGGGGAGACCCAGTACTTC
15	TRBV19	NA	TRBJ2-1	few	CASRSSDISYNEQFF	TGTGCCAGTCGGTCTAGCGATATCTCCTACAATGAGCAGTTCTTC
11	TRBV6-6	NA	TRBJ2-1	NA	CASSYSSSQFF	TGTGCCAGCAGTTACTCTTCGTCCCAGTTCTTC
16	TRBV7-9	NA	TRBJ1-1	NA	CASSLTGRSLDTEAFF	TGTGCCAGCAGCTTGACAGGCCGATCCCTTGACACTGAAGCTTTCTTT
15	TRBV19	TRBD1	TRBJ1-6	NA	CASSVSGTANSPLHF	TGTGCCAGTAGTGTATCCGGGACAGCGAATTCACCCCTCCACTTT
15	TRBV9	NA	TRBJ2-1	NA	CASSGRSSDYNEQFF	TGTGCCAGCAGCGGAAGATCTAGCGATTACAATGAGCAGTTCTTC
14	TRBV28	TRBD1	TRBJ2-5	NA	CASSVGTGEETQYF	TGTGCCAGCAGTGTCGGGACAGGGGAAGAGACCCAGTACTTC
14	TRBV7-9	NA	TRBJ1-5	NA	CASSQGRQDQPQHF	TGTGCCAGCAGCCAGGGCAGGCAAGATCAGCCCCAGCATTTT
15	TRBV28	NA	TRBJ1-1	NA	CASSSPWDTGTEAFF	TGTGCCAGCAGCTCGCCCTGGGACACGGGAACTGAAGCTTTCTTT
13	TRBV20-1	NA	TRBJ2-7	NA	CSASSRLAHEQYF	TGCAGTGCTAGTAGTAGGCTAGCCCACGAGCAGTACTTC
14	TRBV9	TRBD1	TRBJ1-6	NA	CASSVAGGGSPLHF	TGTGCCAGCAGCGTTGCAGGGGGCGGTTCACCCCTCCACTTT
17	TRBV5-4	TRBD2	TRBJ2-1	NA	CASSLGPLAGKANEQFF	TGTGCCAGCAGCTTGGGACCCCTAGCGGGAAAGGCCAATGAGCAGTTCTTC
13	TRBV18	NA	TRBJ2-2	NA	CASSPPDTGELFF	TGTGCCAGCTCACCACCTGACACCGGGGAGCTGTTTTTT
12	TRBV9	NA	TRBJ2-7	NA	CASSRTENEQYF	TGTGCCAGCAGTCGGACAGAGAACGAGCAGTACTTC
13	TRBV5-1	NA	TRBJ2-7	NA	CASSLGGVNEQYF	TGCGCCAGCAGCTTGGGCGGGGTCAACGAGCAGTACTTC
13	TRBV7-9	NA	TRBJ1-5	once	CATAGDGNQPQHF	TGTGCCACCGCAGGGGATGGGAATCAGCCCCAGCATTTT
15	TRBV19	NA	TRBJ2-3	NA	CASSPVVGSTDTQYF	TGTGCCAGTAGTCCTGTCGTGGGTAGCACAGATACGCAGTATTTT
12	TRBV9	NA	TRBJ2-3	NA	CASRREGDTQYF	TGTGCCAGCAGAAGAGAGGGGGATACGCAGTATTTT
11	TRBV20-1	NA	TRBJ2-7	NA	CSARVLFEQYF	TGCAGTGCTAGAGTGCTATTCGAGCAGTACTTC
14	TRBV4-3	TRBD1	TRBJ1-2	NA	CASSQEDRVGGYTF	TGCGCCAGCAGCCAAGAGGACAGGGTTGGTGGCTACACCTTC
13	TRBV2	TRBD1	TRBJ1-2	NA	CASSARQGDGYTF	TGTGCCAGCAGTGCAAGACAGGGGGATGGCTACACCTTC
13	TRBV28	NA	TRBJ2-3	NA	CASRRTSTDTQYF	TGTGCCAGCAGGAGAACTAGCACAGATACGCAGTATTTT
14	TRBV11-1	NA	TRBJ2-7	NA	CASSKDRFSYEQYF	TGTGCCAGCAGCAAGGACCGCTTTTCCTACGAGCAGTACTTC
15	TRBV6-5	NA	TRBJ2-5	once	CASSYSAGRQETQYF	TGTGCCAGCAGTTACTCGGCGGGGAGACAAGAGACCCAGTACTTC
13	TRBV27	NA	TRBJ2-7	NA	CASSLHQGFEQYF	TGTGCCAGCAGTTTGCACCAGGGGTTCGAGCAGTACTTC
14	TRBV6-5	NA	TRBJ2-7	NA	CASSRGSIGYEQYF	TGTGCCAGCAGCCGCGGTAGCATTGGGTACGAGCAGTACTTC
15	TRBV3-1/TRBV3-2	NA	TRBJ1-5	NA	CASSQVLGVDQPQHF	TGTGCCAGCAGCCAAGTACTGGGGGTGGATCAGCCCCAGCATTTT
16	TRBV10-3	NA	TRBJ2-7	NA	CAIRGSRGKTDDEQYF	TGTGCCATCAGGGGATCTAGGGGGAAGACCGATGACGAGCAGTACTTC
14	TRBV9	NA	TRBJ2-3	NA	CASSPSSEIDTQYF	TGTGCCAGCAGCCCCTCATCCGAGATAGATACGCAGTATTTT
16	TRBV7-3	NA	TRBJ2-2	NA	CASSKGPRQWTGELFF	TGTGCCAGCAGCAAGGGACCCCGGCAGTGGACCGGGGAGCTGTTTTTT
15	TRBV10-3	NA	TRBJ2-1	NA	CAISESRGGGTEQFF	TGTGCCATCAGTGAGTCCAGAGGGGGGGGCACTGAGCAGTTCTTC
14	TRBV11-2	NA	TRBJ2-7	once	CASSLAISSYEQYF	TGTGCCAGCAGCTTGGCTATCAGCTCCTACGAGCAGTACTTC
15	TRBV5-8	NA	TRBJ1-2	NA	CASSLGLTGYYGYTF	TGTGCCAGCAGCTTGGGGTTAACAGGGTACTATGGCTACACCTTC
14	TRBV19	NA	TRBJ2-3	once	CASSLSRGTDTQYF	TGTGCCAGTAGTCTCTCTCGCGGCACAGATACGCAGTATTTT
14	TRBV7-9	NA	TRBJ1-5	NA	CASSPGDYNQPQHF	TGTGCCAGCAGCCCCGGGGATTACAATCAGCCCCAGCATTTT
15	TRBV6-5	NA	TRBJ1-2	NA	CASSYTGPANYGYTF	TGTGCCAGCAGTTACACGGGGCCAGCTAACTATGGCTACACCTTC
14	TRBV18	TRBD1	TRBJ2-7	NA	CASSPGDRDYEQYF	TGTGCCAGCTCACCAGGGGACAGGGACTACGAGCAGTACTTC
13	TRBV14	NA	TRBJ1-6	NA	CASRSVDNSPLHF	TGTGCTTCCAGGTCCGTCGATAATTCACCCCTCCACTTT
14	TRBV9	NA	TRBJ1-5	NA	CASSDRVNGQPQHF	TGTGCCAGCAGCGACAGGGTAAATGGTCAGCCCCAGCATTTT
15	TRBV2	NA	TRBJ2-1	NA	CASSEVSISYNEQFF	TGTGCCAGCTCGGAGGTCTCGATCTCCTACAATGAGCAGTTCTTC
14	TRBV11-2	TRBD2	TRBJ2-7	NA	CASRKTSGRHEQYF	TGTGCCAGCAGAAAGACTAGCGGGAGACACGAGCAGTACTTC
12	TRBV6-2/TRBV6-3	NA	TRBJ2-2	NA	CASSYPPGELFF	TGTGCCAGCAGTTACCCCCCCGGGGAGCTGTTTTTT
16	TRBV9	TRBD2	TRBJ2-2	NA	CASSSPRGRQSGELFF	TGTGCCAGCAGCTCCCCCCGCGGGAGGCAATCCGGGGAGCTGTTTTTT
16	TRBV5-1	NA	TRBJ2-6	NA	CASSSTGHSGANVLTF	TGCGCCAGCAGCTCCACGGGACATTCTGGGGCCAACGTCCTGACTTTC
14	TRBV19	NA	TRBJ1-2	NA	CATTKGGANYGYTF	TGTGCCACTACAAAGGGGGGAGCTAACTATGGCTACACCTTC